This T cell receptor (beta chain) was retrieved from a study of T cell repertoires in cytomegalovirus infection. In the study overall: Both a matching HLA type and CMV infection were indicated by public TCR beta signatures.

This clonotype occurred a few times. TCRdb fed the reads into MiXCR, producing one record per CDR3 protein. The sample has 680,000 or so distinct CDR3 sequences; approximately 40% are singletons. This receptor was obtained from a human donor in good health (CMV status not recorded). Some clones in this sample may be carry-over from other donors' samples. Sequencing was done on a sample of PBMCs.

CDR3 amino acids: CASSESGGDAAPRLAGAGELFF. The DNA of the CDR3 is TGTGCCAGCAGTGAATCGGGCGGGGACGCCGCCCCGAGACTAGCGGGAGCCGGGGAGCTGTTTTTT. The rearrangement uses TRBV25-1 and TRBJ2-2; 12 nucleotides agree with TRBD2. Germline loops: CDR1 MGHDK, CDR2 SYGVNS. Germline trimming cut 1 base from V and 6 bases from J; bases unmatched to any gene: 21. The CDR3 loop spans 22 amino acids.